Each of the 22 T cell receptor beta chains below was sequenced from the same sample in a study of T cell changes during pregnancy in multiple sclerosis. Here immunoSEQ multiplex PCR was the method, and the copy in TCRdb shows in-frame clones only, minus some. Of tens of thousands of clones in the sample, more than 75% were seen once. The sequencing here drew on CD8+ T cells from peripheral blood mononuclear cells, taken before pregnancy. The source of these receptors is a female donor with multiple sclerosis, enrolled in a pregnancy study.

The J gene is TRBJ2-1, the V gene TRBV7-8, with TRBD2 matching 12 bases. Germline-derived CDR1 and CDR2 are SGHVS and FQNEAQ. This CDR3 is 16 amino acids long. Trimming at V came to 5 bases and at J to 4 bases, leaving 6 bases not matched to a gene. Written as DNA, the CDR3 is TGTGCCAGCAGCCCGTTCGGGACTAGCGGGTACAATGAGCAGTTCTTC. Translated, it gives CASSPFGTSGYNEQFF.

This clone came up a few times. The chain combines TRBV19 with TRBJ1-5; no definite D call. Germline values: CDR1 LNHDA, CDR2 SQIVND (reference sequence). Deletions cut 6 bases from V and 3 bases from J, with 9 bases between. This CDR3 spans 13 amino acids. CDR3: CASSGVLNQPQHF. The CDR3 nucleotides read TGTGCCAGTAGCGGGGTCCTCAATCAGCCCCAGCATTTT.

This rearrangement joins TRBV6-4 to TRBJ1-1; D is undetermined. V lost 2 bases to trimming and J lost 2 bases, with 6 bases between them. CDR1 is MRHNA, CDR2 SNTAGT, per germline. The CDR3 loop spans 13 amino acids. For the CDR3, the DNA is TGTGCCAGCAGTGACAGCTCTAACACTGAAGCTTTCTTT. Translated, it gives CASSDSSNTEAFF.

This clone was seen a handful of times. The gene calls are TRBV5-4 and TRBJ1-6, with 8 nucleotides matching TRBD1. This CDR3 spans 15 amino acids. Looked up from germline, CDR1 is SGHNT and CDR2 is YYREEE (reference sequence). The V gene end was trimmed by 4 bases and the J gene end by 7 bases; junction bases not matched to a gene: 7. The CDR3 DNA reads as TGTGCCAGCAGCCTAGGACAGGGCCTAAATTCACCCCTCCACTTT. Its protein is CASSLGQGLNSPLHF.

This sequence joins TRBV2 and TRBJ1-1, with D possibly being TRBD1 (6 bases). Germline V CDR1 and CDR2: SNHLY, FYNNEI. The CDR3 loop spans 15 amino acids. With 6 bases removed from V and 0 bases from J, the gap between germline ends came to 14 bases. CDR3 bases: TGTGCCAGCAGCGACACCGGACAGATGAACACTGAAGCTTTCTTT. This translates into CASSDTGQMNTEAFF.

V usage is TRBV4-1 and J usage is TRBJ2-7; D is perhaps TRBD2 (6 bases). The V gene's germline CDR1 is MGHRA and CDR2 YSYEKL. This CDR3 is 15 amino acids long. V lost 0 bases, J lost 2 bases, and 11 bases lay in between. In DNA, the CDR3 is TGCGCCAGCAGCCAAGATCCGGGGGTTGCCTACGAGCAGTACTTC. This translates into CASSQDPGVAYEQYF.

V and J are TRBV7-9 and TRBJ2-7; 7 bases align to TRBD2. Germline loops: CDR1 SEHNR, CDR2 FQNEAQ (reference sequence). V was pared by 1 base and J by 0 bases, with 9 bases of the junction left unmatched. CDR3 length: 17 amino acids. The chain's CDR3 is CASSLGKTSSDSYEQYF. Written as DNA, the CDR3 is TGTGCCAGCAGCTTAGGGAAGACTAGCTCAGACTCCTACGAGCAGTACTTC.

CDR3 sequence reads: CASSSPRGSSSYNEQFF. For the CDR3, the DNA is TGTGCCAGCAGCTCCCCGAGGGGGTCGAGCTCCTACAATGAGCAGTTCTTC. The rearrangement uses TRBV7-9 and TRBJ2-1, with a weak D call TRBD1 (6 bases). With 4 bases removed from V and 0 bases from J, the gap between germline ends came to 16 bases. CDR3 size: 17 residues. Germline V lookup: CDR1 SEHNR, CDR2 FQNEAQ (reference sequence).

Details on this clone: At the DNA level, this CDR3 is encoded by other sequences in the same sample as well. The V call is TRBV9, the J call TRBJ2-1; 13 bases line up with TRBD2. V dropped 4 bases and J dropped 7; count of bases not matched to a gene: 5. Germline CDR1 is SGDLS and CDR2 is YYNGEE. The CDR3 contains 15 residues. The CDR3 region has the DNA TGTGCCAGCAGCCCCTGGACTAGCGGGAGTAATGAGCAGTTCTTC. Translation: CASSPWTSGSNEQFF.

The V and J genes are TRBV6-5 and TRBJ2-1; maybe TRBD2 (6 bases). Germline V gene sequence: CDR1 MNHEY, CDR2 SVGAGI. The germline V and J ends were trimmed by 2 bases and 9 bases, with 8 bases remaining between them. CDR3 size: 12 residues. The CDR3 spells CASSYGGSEQFF. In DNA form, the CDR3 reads TGTGCCAGCAGTTACGGGGGGAGTGAGCAGTTCTTC.

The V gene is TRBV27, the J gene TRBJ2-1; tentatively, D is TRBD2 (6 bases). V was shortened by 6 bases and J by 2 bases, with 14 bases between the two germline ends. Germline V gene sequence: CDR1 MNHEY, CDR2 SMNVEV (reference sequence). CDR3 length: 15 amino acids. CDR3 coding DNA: TGTGCCAGCAGCCTCGGAGGAGGGACCTACAATGAGCAGTTCTTC. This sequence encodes CASSLGGGTYNEQFF.

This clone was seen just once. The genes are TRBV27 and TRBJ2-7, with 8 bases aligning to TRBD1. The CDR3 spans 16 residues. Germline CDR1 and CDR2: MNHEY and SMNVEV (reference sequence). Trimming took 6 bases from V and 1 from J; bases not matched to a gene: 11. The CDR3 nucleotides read TGTGCCAGCAGCCCATCTCTGGGACAGGAGTCCTACGAGCAGTACTTC. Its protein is CASSPSLGQESYEQYF.

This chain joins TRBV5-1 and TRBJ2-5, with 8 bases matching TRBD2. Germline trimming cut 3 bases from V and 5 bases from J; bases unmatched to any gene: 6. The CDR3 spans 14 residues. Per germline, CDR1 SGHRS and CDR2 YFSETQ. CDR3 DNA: TGCGCCAGCAGCTCGGGACTAGAAAGTGAGACCCAGTACTTC. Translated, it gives CASSSGLESETQYF.

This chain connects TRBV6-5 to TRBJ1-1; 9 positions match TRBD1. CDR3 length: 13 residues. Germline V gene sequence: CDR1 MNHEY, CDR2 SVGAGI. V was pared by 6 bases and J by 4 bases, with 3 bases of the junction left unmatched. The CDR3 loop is CASRVTGGTEAFF. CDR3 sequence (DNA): TGTGCCAGCAGGGTGACAGGGGGCACTGAAGCTTTCTTT.

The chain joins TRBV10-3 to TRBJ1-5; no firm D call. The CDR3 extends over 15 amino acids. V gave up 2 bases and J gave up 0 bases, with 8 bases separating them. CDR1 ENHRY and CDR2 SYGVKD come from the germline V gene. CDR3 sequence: CAISETISSNQPQHF. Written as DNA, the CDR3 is TGTGCCATCAGTGAGACAATCAGTAGCAATCAGCCCCAGCATTTT.

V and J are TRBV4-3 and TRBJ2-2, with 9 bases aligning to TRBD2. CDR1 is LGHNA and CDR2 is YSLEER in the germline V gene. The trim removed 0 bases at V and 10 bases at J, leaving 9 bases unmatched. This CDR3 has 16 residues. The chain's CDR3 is CASSQDPSGIKEELFF. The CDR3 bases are TGCGCCAGCAGCCAAGATCCTAGCGGGATAAAGGAGGAGCTGTTTTTT.

Here the CDR3 reads CASSESQDNNQPQHF. The CDR3 DNA sequence: TGTGCCAGCAGTGAGTCACAGGACAACAATCAGCCCCAGCATTTT. This sequence joins TRBV6-4 and TRBJ1-5; D perhaps matches TRBD1 (5 bases). CDR1 MRHNA and CDR2 SNTAGT come from the germline V gene. The CDR3 extends over 15 amino acids. Trimming took 3 bases from V and 3 from J, leaving 12 bases between them.

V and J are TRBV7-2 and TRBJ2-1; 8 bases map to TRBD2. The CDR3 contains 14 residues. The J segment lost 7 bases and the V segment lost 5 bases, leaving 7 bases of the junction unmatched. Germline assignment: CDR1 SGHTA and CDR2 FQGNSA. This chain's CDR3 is CASSPAGAGNEQFF. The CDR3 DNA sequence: TGTGCCAGCAGCCCAGCGGGAGCCGGAAATGAGCAGTTCTTC.

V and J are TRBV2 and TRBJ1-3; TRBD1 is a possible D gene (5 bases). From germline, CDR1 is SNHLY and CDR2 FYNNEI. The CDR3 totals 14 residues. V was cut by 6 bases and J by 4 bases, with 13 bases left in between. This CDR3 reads CASSPRALGNTIYF. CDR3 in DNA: TGTGCCAGCAGCCCCAGGGCCCTGGGAAACACCATATATTTT.

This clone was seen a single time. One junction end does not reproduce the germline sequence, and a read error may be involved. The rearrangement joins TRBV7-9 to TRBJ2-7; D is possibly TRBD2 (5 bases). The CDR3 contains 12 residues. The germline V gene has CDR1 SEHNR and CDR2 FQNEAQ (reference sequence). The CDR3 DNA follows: TGTGCCAGCAGCCCGGACTCCCACGAGCAGTACTTC. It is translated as CASSPDSHEQYF.

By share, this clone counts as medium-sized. The CDR3 DNA reads as TGTGCCAGTAGTATTGTGGACACTAGCAATCAGCCCCAGCATTTT. Protein: CASSIVDTSNQPQHF. The chain joins TRBV19 to TRBJ1-5, with D perhaps TRBD1 (5 bases). There are 15 residues in the CDR3. The germline gives CDR1 LNHDA, CDR2 SQIVND (reference sequence). V was shortened by 3 bases and J by 0 bases, with 9 bases between the two germline ends.

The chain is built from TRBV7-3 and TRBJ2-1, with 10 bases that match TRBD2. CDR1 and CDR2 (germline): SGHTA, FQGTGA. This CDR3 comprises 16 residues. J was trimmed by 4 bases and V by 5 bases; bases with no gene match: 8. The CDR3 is CASSPNRLAGYNEQFF. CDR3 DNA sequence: TGTGCCAGCAGCCCAAATCGACTAGCGGGTTACAATGAGCAGTTCTTC.